The TCR beta chain under discussion was sequenced for a study of blood T cell repertoires in COVID-19. Trimming stripped 8 bases from V and 6 bases from J, with 10 bases between. Germline CDR1 SEHNR, CDR2 FQNEAQ (reference sequence). The CDR3 is 11 residues long. Study processing details: The assay estimated nucleated cells by amplifying reference gene primers. Data came from immunoSEQ multiplex PCR; TCRdb stores just in-frame clones and leaves some out. The V and J calls and clone size are taken from that table; D and trimming were inferred from the DNA. This sample has around 44,000 clones, with 65% to 85% found just once.

The sample comprised peripheral blood. This sequence was found in a man aged 35-49 years with active or convalescent COVID-19. The chain is built from TRBV7-9 and TRBJ1-2; D is ambiguous. Here the CDR3 reads CASGSVDGYTF. In DNA form, the CDR3 reads TGTGCCAGCGGTTCAGTCGATGGCTACACCTTC. Full variable domain (outside the CDR3, taken from reference TRBV7-9 and TRBJ1-2): DTGVSQNPRHKITKRGQNVTFRCDPISEHNRLYWYRQTLGQGPEFLTYFQNEAQLEKSRLLSDRFSAERPKGSFSTLEIQRTEQGDSAMYLCASGSVDGYTFGSGTRLTVV.